This T cell receptor beta chain is from a study of regulatory T cells in long-lasting Graves disease. Study observations and caveats: TRBV28, TRBJ1-2 and TRBJ2-5 emerged as the favored segments in persistent disease.

V dropped 0 bases and J dropped 4 bases, with 12 bases sitting between them. This CDR3 has 15 amino acids. Looked up from germline, CDR1 is SGHTA and CDR2 is FQGNSA. This clonotype was detected a few times. Its target is unknown. Regarding time point: persistent/refractory GD, antithyroid drugs over 5 years with positive TRAb. There was RNA extracted from PBMCs, and the TCR library was made from it. Graves' disease diagnoses used American Thyroid Association guidelines. The TCR beta library used iRepertoire HTBI primers with Arm-PCR amplification of CDR3. TCRdb re-derived calls from the multiplex PCR reads in MiXCR, one entry per CDR3 protein. Counted here are some 470,000 distinct CDR3 sequences, roughly a fifth occurring once; the ten biggest clones make up roughly 7%.

The chain combines TRBV7-2 with TRBJ2-5; maybe TRBD2 (5 bases). The sequence was obtained from a female donor with Graves disease. The material sequenced was peripheral blood mononuclear cells (PBMCs), taken when the disease was refractory, from a patient treated with antithyroid drugs. In nucleotides, the CDR3 is TGTGCCAGCAGCTTAGCGGCGGGTTCAGGAGAGACCCAGTACTTC. Translating gives CASSLAAGSGETQYF.